This T cell receptor (beta chain) derives from a study of cytomegalovirus exposure and HLA in healthy donors. To note about this clone: Its matching antigen is unknown.

The primer mix had 60 Vbeta and 13 Jbeta primers. Authors' analysis steps: A follow-up analysis tallied 65 million to 80 million unique TCR beta chains, roughly 11 million shared. Only in-frame clones appear in the TCRdb table, and some are missing; sequencing was by immunoSEQ multiplex PCR. The DNA gave D and trimming, while V, J and clone size come from that table. The sample holds approximately 150,000 clones, roughly 76% seen once. Whole-study results and caveats: As immune exposure information, only CMV serostatus was available. Follow-up analysis found HLA locus-dependent TCR association rates, highest for DRB1 and lowest for HLA-C. TCR beta V- and J-gene trimming, according to a later analysis, was linked to a missense DCLRE1C variant.

This CDR3 is built from 16 residues. Germline-derived CDR1 and CDR2 are MNHEY and SVGAGI. Trimming cost V 0 bases and J 3 bases, with 11 bases left between them. The rearrangement uses TRBV6-5 and TRBJ2-2; D may be TRBD1 (7 bases). The receptor was derived from a man aged 60 to 69 in good health and CMV-seronegative. Sequencing input: PBMCs. The CDR3 is CASSYSEGADTGELFF. In DNA, the CDR3 is TGTGCCAGCAGTTACTCGGAGGGGGCGGACACCGGGGAGCTGTTTTTT.